This T cell receptor (beta chain) is from a study of T cell repertoires in cytomegalovirus infection (dated by TCRdb to about 2019). Regarding the study in general: Peptide stimulations targeted recently identified HLA-C-restricted CMV epitopes, whose presentation resists viral immunomodulation, together with well-studied HLA-B-restricted epitopes. Donor HLA type was relevant to the analysis, as public TCR beta signatures indicated carriage of CMV infection together with the matching HLA type. The paper as a whole reports these results and caveats: In both this cohort and an independent roughly 400-donor cohort, the cumulative frequency of public TCR beta family members distinguished carriers of CMV infection plus the relevant HLA type. In the ex vivo response, HLA-C-restricted CMV-specific TCR beta clonotypes were dominant, and in two of eight donors the single most frequent clonotype came from this HLA-C-restricted group.

CDR1 is given as MNHEY and CDR2 as SMNVEV, both from the germline V gene (reference sequence). Between the V and J ends, shortened by 0 bases and 5 bases respectively, the junction contains 8 bases. From its cysteine to its phenylalanine, the CDR3 spans 14 amino acids. Here the CDR3 DNA is all that survives: 42 bases in frame from base 1. In the paper's terms, the treatment or condition label means: in vitro stimulation with specific CMV peptide epitopes to enrich CMV-specific T cells. Sequencing used an Illumina HiSeq 1500. The public reads were quality trimmed at Q25 with fastp and then assembled into clones with MiXCR by TCRdb, keeping productive beta chains. CDR3 protein duplicates are merged, each entry listing the most common genes and DNA. The sample yields fewer than 1,000,000 distinct CDR3 sequences; around 31% were counted once. The leading ten clones occupy around 15% of the sample. This clonotype was counted only a few times. The target of this receptor is not known. No much larger clone exists at a distance of one base, and base qualities are not known.

The chain is encoded by TRBV27 joined to TRBJ2-1; no D segment can be confidently identified. The sequencing here drew on cultured CD8+ T cells from PBMCs, taken from culture after CMV antigen stimulation. The sequence derives from a human donor in good health (CMV status not recorded). Some clones in this sample may be carry-over from other donors' samples. In nucleotides, the sequence is TGTGCCAGCAGTTTATCCGGCAGTAACAATGAGCAGTTCTTC. This gives the protein CASSLSGSNNEQFF.